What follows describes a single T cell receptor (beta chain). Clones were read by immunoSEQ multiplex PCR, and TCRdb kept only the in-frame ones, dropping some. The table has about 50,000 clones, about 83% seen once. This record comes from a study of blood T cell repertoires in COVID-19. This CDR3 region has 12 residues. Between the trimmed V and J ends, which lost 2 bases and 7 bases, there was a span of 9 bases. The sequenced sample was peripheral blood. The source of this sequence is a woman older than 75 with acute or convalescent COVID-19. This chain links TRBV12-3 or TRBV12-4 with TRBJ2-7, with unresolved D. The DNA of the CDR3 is TGTGCCAGCAGTTTACCAAACAAGGAGCAGTACTTC. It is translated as CASSLPNKEQYF.